This entry concerns a single TCR beta chain. Its antigen is still unknown. The data are from a study of cytomegalovirus exposure and HLA in healthy donors. The study ran its PCR with 60 Vbeta and 13 Jbeta primers. Measured with immunoSEQ multiplex PCR; TCRdb has only the in-frame clones, and not every one. The data show about 240,000 clones, approximately 81% seen once. Points from the study as a whole: Previously analyzed data showed that most TCR beta V segments were productive at a frequency of about 87% or about 30%. It was reported in a later analysis that an Asian-associated ancestry cluster showed fewer N-insertions than the approximately 670-donor mean. According to reports, the classifier identified cytomegalovirus status with high specificity and sensitivity.

The material sequenced was PBMCs. The receptor was isolated from a woman in her fifties or sixties in good health and CMV-seropositive.

The CDR3: CASSQDAGGYEQYF. The DNA for the CDR3 is TGTGCCAGCAGCCAAGATGCAGGGGGGTACGAGCAGTACTTC. This chain connects TRBV4-2 to TRBJ2-7; a possible D gene is TRBD1 (7 bases). The CDR3 loop spans 14 amino acids. The V and J ends lost 0 bases and 4 bases respectively, with 10 bases between them. Germline V gives CDR1 LGHNA, CDR2 YNFKEQ.